A selection of T cell receptor beta chains follows, all from one sample in a study of technical replicates of blood from a handful of donors. This table comes from immunoSEQ multiplex PCR, and its TCRdb copy is limited to in-frame clones, with some not included. The sample lists around 57,000 clones; 94% were seen once. The sample was T cells isolated from PBMCs. These receptors originate from a human donor in good health. Each CDR3 is given with its conserved first and last residue. A D gene is named only where the DNA matches it firmly. Size is omitted from some rows. Given values are once, few, many or a class for expanded clones.

V,size,J,D,DNA,CDR3
TRBV6-5,-,TRBJ1-4,-,TGTGCCAGCAGTTACAGTCAGGGGTCGGGAAAACTGTTTTTT,CASSYSQGSGKLFF
TRBV28,once,TRBJ1-2,TRBD1,TGTGCCACCCGGCCGGACAGGAGGTATGGCTACACCTTC,CATRPDRRYGYTF
TRBV5-1,-,TRBJ2-6,TRBD2,TGCGCCAGCAGCTTGTCAGCAGGGAGGGCTGGGGCCAACGTCCTGACTTTC,CASSLSAGRAGANVLTF
TRBV11-3,-,TRBJ1-1,TRBD1,TGTGCCAGCAGCCAGAGACAGGGTTTGGACACTGAAGCTTTCTTT,CASSQRQGLDTEAFF
TRBV5-4,-,TRBJ1-1,-,TGTGCCAGCAGCCCCCCTGGGCAGTGGGCGAACACTGAAGCTTTCTTT,CASSPPGQWANTEAFF
TRBV18,-,TRBJ2-7,TRBD1,TGTGCCAGCCTCCCCGGGGACAGGGGCCGCTACGAGCAGTACTTC,CASLPGDRGRYEQYF
TRBV6-5,-,TRBJ1-5,-,TGTGCCAGCAGTAACACGGGGGGTAGCAATCAGCCCCAGCATTTT,CASSNTGGSNQPQHF
TRBV5-1,-,TRBJ2-5,-,TGCGCCAGCAGTATAGGGCGGGAAGAGACCCAGTACTTC,CASSIGREETQYF
TRBV5-1,-,TRBJ1-2,TRBD1,TGCGCCAGCAGTCTCCCGAGTGGACAGGGTGATAACTATGGCTACACCTTC,CASSLPSGQGDNYGYTF
TRBV6-5,-,TRBJ2-7,-,TGTGCCAGCAGGTTAGGGGGTTTCTACGAGCAGTACTTC,CASRLGGFYEQYF
TRBV7-2,-,TRBJ2-5,-,TGTGCCAGCAGCCCCCGGGTGAGGGAGACCCAGTACTTC,CASSPRVRETQYF
TRBV5-6,once,TRBJ1-1,-,TGTGCCAGCAGTTTTGGGTGGGGGGGGTACACTGAAGCTTTCTTT,CASSFGWGGYTEAFF
TRBV5-1,once,TRBJ2-2,TRBD2,TGCGCCAGCAGCTTCCAGGGGACTAGCGCATCCCACCTCACCGGGGAGCTGTTTTTT,CASSFQGTSASHLTGELFF
TRBV9,-,TRBJ2-1,TRBD2,TGTGCCAGCAGCTTGGCCCCTTTAGCGGGGGGAATCAATGAGCAGTTCTTC,CASSLAPLAGGINEQFF
TRBV28,-,TRBJ1-1,-,TGTGCCAGCAGTTTTCGATACCCAGACACTGAAGCTTTCTTT,CASSFRYPDTEAFF
TRBV7-9,-,TRBJ1-1,-,TGTGCCAGCAGCTTAGAGAGGGGAGGGAACACTGAAGCTTTCTTT,CASSLERGGNTEAFF
TRBV10-1,-,TRBJ2-3,-,TGCGCCAGCAGTCACCCACCCCGGACAGACACAGATACGCAGTATTTT,CASSHPPRTDTDTQYF
TRBV9,-,TRBJ2-1,-,TGTGCCAGCAGGCCCTACGTTCGGAATGAGCAGTTCTTC,CASRPYVRNEQFF
TRBV5-4,-,TRBJ2-7,-,TGTGCCAGCAGCTTGGACCGGGGCTACGAGCAGTACTTC,CASSLDRGYEQYF
TRBV6-5,-,TRBJ1-5,-,TGTGCCAGCAGCCAAGGGGGTCTGGGCAATCAGCCCCAGCATTTT,CASSQGGLGNQPQHF
TRBV7-9,-,TRBJ1-2,-,TGTGCCAGCAGCAATGAAACAGGCCTGACGCTTCATGGCTACACCTTC,CASSNETGLTLHGYTF
TRBV5-1,-,TRBJ2-7,TRBD1,TGCGCCAGCAGCCCGAGGGGACAGGGGACCTACGAGCAGTACTTC,CASSPRGQGTYEQYF
TRBV5-4,-,TRBJ2-3,TRBD2,TGTGCCAGCAGCTTCCCTAGCGGGGCTAGCACAGATACGCAGTATTTT,CASSFPSGASTDTQYF
TRBV18,-,TRBJ1-6,TRBD1,TGTGCCAGCTCACCATGGGGACAGGGGGCGGATTCACCCCTCCACTTT,CASSPWGQGADSPLHF
TRBV7-9,-,TRBJ1-5,-,TGTGCCAGCAGCTTAGGCGATCAGCCCCAGCATTTT,CASSLGDQPQHF
TRBV12-5,-,TRBJ2-1,-,TGTGCTAGTGGTGCCAGGGGCGGCGGGGGCAATGAGCAGTTCTTC,CASGARGGGGNEQFF
TRBV10-3,-,TRBJ2-3,-,TGTGCCATCAGAGGCAGGGCTGAGGATACGCAGTATTTT,CAIRGRAEDTQYF
TRBV7-9,few,TRBJ1-1,TRBD1,TGTGCCAGCAGCCCCACAGGGGACACTGAAGCTTTCTTT,CASSPTGDTEAFF
TRBV5-1,once,TRBJ1-1,TRBD1,TGCGCCAGCAGCGAAGGACAGGGGGCTGGGGCTTTCTTT,CASSEGQGAGAFF
TRBV5-1,-,TRBJ2-3,-,TGCGCCAGCAGCTTCCGGCTTGGGCTTTCTAGCACAGATACGCAGTATTTT,CASSFRLGLSSTDTQYF
TRBV7-9,-,TRBJ2-3,-,TGTGCCAGCAGGCCACAGGGTGGGGGCACAGATACGCAGTATTTT,CASRPQGGGTDTQYF
TRBV7-9,-,TRBJ2-7,TRBD1,TGTGCCAGCAGTTATGGACAGGCAACCTACGAGCAGTACTTC,CASSYGQATYEQYF
TRBV7-9,-,TRBJ2-3,-,TGTGCCAGCACCTTTTCAATCGAGGATACGCAGTATTTT,CASTFSIEDTQYF
TRBV7-9,-,TRBJ1-2,-,TGTGCCAGCACCGGGGAGGCTCATGAGGGCTATGGCTACACCTTC,CASTGEAHEGYGYTF
TRBV5-1,-,TRBJ1-1,TRBD1,TGCGCCAGCAGCTCGGGACAGGGTCACACTGAAGCTTTCTTT,CASSSGQGHTEAFF
TRBV7-3,-,TRBJ2-3,TRBD2,TGTGCCAGCAGCTTAACTAGCGGGGGTACCACAGATACGCAGTATTTT,CASSLTSGGTTDTQYF
TRBV5-4,-,TRBJ2-5,-,TGTGCCAGCAGCTTGTGGCTTCAAGAGACCCAGTACTTC,CASSLWLQETQYF
TRBV28,-,TRBJ2-1,TRBD2,TGTGCCAGCAGCCCCCGTAGGGCTAGCGGCTCCTACAATGAGCAGTTCTTC,CASSPRRASGSYNEQFF
TRBV5-1,-,TRBJ2-7,TRBD2,TGCGCCAGCAGCTGGACCCTAGCGGGGGGAACTTACGAGCAGTACTTC,CASSWTLAGGTYEQYF
TRBV5-1,-,TRBJ1-1,-,TGCGCCAGCAGCTTCTTAAAGAATTACAGGGAACGCAACACTGAAGCTTTCTTT,CASSFLKNYRERNTEAFF
TRBV28,-,TRBJ1-5,TRBD1,TGTGCCAGCCAGAAGGGACAGGGATTGTCCGGCACGGCCCAGCATTTT,CASQKGQGLSGTAQHF
TRBV5-1,once,TRBJ1-1,TRBD1,TGCGCCAGCAGCCTATTCGGGACAGGGGACACTGAAGCTTTCTTT,CASSLFGTGDTEAFF
TRBV7-9,-,TRBJ2-3,TRBD1,TGTGCCAGCAGCTTAGGAGACAGGGGGCGGACAGATACGCAGTATTTT,CASSLGDRGRTDTQYF
TRBV10-3,once,TRBJ2-1,-,TGTGCCATCAGTGGGGGGGGCGACAACAATGAGCAGTTCTTC,CAISGGGDNNEQFF
TRBV6-5,once,TRBJ1-2,-,TGTGCCAGCAGTTACTCAGGTCTGGGGCAGGATGGCTACACCTTC,CASSYSGLGQDGYTF
TRBV5-1,-,TRBJ2-7,TRBD2,TGCGCCAGCAGCTTGGCCACGACTAGCAATCCCTACGAGCAGTACTTC,CASSLATTSNPYEQYF
TRBV28,-,TRBJ1-5,TRBD1,TGTGCCAGCAGTCCTACAGGACAGGCTACTTCGACGAATCAGCCCCAGCATTTT,CASSPTGQATSTNQPQHF
TRBV5-1,-,TRBJ1-2,-,TGCGCCAGCAAGGCGGAAGCGGGTGTGGACTATGGCTACACCTTC,CASKAEAGVDYGYTF
TRBV7-9,-,TRBJ2-3,-,TGTGCCAGCAGCGCTGGGGCCACAGATACGCAGTATTTT,CASSAGATDTQYF
TRBV5-6,-,TRBJ2-6,-,TGTGCCAGCAGCGTAACAGGGAAAGGGGCCAACGTCCTGACTTTC,CASSVTGKGANVLTF
TRBV6-5,-,TRBJ2-3,-,TGTGCCAGCAGTTACTACGGTGGTACGCAGTATTTT,CASSYYGGTQYF
TRBV11-2,once,TRBJ1-1,-,TGTGCCAGCAGCTTCAGGCCAGGGACATCTGAAGCTTTCTTT,CASSFRPGTSEAFF
TRBV18,-,TRBJ1-5,-,TGTGCCAGCTCACCAGGGAGGGGCAATCAGCCCCAGCATTTT,CASSPGRGNQPQHF
TRBV28,-,TRBJ1-2,-,TGTGCCAGCACCGCGGGCCAAGGTATTGCTGGCTACACCTTC,CASTAGQGIAGYTF
TRBV29-1,few,TRBJ1-5,-,TGCAGCGTTGGACAGGGCAATCAGCCCCAGCATTTT,CSVGQGNQPQHF
TRBV5-4,-,TRBJ1-2,-,TGTGCCAGCAGCTTGGCCGGAGGTAACTATGGCTACACCTTC,CASSLAGGNYGYTF
TRBV7-9,-,TRBJ2-7,TRBD2,TGTGCCAGCAGGGATGGACTAGCGGGGGAGGAAAGCTACGAGCAGTACTTC,CASRDGLAGEESYEQYF
TRBV29-1,-,TRBJ2-7,-,TGCAGCGTTGAATCCCCCCGGGCAGGGGCTTACGAGCAGTACTTC,CSVESPRAGAYEQYF
TRBV5-1,-,TRBJ2-3,-,TGCGCCAGCAGCTTGGCGGCGGCCAGCACAGATACGCAGTATTTT,CASSLAAASTDTQYF
TRBV28,-,TRBJ1-5,-,TGTGCCAGTCTAGGAGACAGGTTCTATCAGCCCCAGCATTTT,CASLGDRFYQPQHF